These T cell receptor beta chains were read from a single sample in a study of T cells in Graves' hyperthyroidism and ophthalmopathy. TCRdb reanalysed the multiplex PCR reads using MiXCR and keeps one entry per CDR3 protein. The sample lists 300,000 to 450,000 distinct CDR3 sequences, roughly 20% occurring once. The specimen was blood. All receptors derive from a woman between 40 and 50 years old with Graves' ophthalmopathy. The conserved cysteine and the conserved F or W are not part of the CDR3 here.

11 TRBV27 ASRMTGSGTIY
13 TRBV7-2 ASSNEGWEGGEQY
9 TRBV19 ASTSSIEAF
13 TRBV6-5 ASSYPQEGQYEQY
11 TRBV2 ASRRTGEYEQY
10 TRBV6-5 ASSRGFTEAF
13 TRBV19 ASSTGTSGSYEQY
12 TRBV7-2 ASSLGDSGYEQY
12 TRBV12-3/TRBV12-4 ASSFLAADGELF
10 TRBV6-6 ASINERTSWY
14 TRBV4-1 ASSQVGAGGRETQY
13 TRBV27 ASSLSRTGSTEAF
13 TRBV20-1 SARRFLVNTGELF
10 TRBV2 ASIQGGETQY
13 TRBV28 ASSQGGPLKNIQY
13 TRBV6-5 ASSYRGRGANVLT
13 TRBV6-2/TRBV6-3 ASSYMSGRDGELF
12 TRBV27 ASSSHLGRETQY
14 TRBV20-1 SAQGAGVISNQPQH
13 TRBV11-2 ASSPRGGPGNTIY
12 TRBV20-1 SARRTGPRETQY
13 TRBV10-3 AAGGGQGLIYGYT
14 TRBV28 ASRKQTGTGPETQY
13 TRBV30 AWSVGRSDTGELF
11 TRBV28 ASSGRNTGELF
13 TRBV20-1 SARAPGQGYQPQH
12 TRBV19 ASNPSRRTGELF
14 TRBV4-1 ASSLIRAGLSYEQY
13 TRBV28 ASRRTGAAKNIQY
13 TRBV29-1 SVSDSPHSNYEQY
12 TRBV12-3/TRBV12-4 ASSFGGALLEAF
10 TRBV9 ASSKNTGELF
13 TRBV27 ASSSRLAGHYEQY
13 TRBV27 ASRPGGVNNSPLH
12 TRBV28 ASSLSGQAGGYT
9 TRBV6-5 ASSSLYGYT
12 TRBV13 ASSYNQLTGELF
12 TRBV30 AWSFGGDKNIQY
11 TRBV30 AWSPDRGTEAF